What follows are 5 T cell receptor beta chains derived from one specimen sequenced in a study of T cell changes during pregnancy in multiple sclerosis. Using immunoSEQ multiplex PCR, the repertoire was profiled, and TCRdb retains in-frame clones only, with some absent. This table holds roughly 38,000 clones, around 91% found once. Sequencing used CD4+ T cells from peripheral blood mononuclear cells, obtained before pregnancy. These receptors all come from a female donor with multiple sclerosis, enrolled in a pregnancy study.

This clone is medium-sized by share. DNA of the CDR3: TGTGCCAGCAGTTGGCAGGCTTCTTTTTACGAGCAGTACTTC. As protein: CASSWQASFYEQYF. The chain employs TRBV6-5 and TRBJ2-7, with D hard to call. The CDR3 contains 14 residues. Germline V CDR1 and CDR2: MNHEY, SVGAGI. The V and J ends lost 4 bases and 4 bases respectively, with 14 bases between them.

This chain joins TRBV5-1 and TRBJ2-2; 10 nucleotides agree with TRBD1. V shed 0 bases and J 4 bases; nucleotides not matched to a gene: 9. The CDR3 has 18 residues. From germline, CDR1 is SGHRS and CDR2 YFSETQ. The CDR3 nucleotides are TGCGCCAGCAGCTTGGGACAGGGGGCAGCTCCGGGCACCGGGGAGCTGTTTTTT. Residues: CASSLGQGAAPGTGELFF.

The CDR3 DNA reads as TGTGCCAGTACCCATTTGACAGGAGCGAACACCGGGGAGCTGTTTTTT. Encoded protein: CASTHLTGANTGELFF. The chain carries TRBV19 and TRBJ2-2; maybe TRBD1 (6 bases). Trimming cost V 7 bases and J 0 bases, with 15 bases left between them. The germline CDR1 and CDR2 sequences are LNHDA and SQIVND (reference sequence). This CDR3 contains 16 residues. Supplemented by reference TRBV19 and TRBJ2-2, the full variable domain reads DGGITQSPKYLFRKEGQNVTLSCEQNLNHDAMYWYRQDPGQGLRLIYYSQIVNDFQKGDIAEGYSVSREKKESFPLTVTSAQKNPTAFYLCASTHLTGANTGELFFGEGSRLTVL.

This rearrangement joins TRBV7-9 to TRBJ2-2, with 9 bases fitting TRBD2. The trim removed 3 bases at V and 4 bases at J, leaving 12 bases unmatched. The CDR3 length is 18 residues. Germline loops: CDR1 SEHNR, CDR2 FQNEAQ (reference sequence). In nucleotides, the CDR3 is TGTGCCAGCAGCTTTACCGGCGGGCTAGCGGGAACCACCGGGGAGCTGTTTTTT. Encoded protein: CASSFTGGLAGTTGELFF. Variable domain in full (rest from reference TRBV7-9 and TRBJ2-2): DTGVSQNPRHKITKRGQNVTFRCDPISEHNRLYWYRQTLGQGPEFLTYFQNEAQLEKSRLLSDRFSAERPKGSFSTLEIQRTEQGDSAMYLCASSFTGGLAGTTGELFFGEGSRLTVL.

V and J are TRBV5-1 and TRBJ2-1, with 7 bases lining up with TRBD2. The junction had 4 bases not matched to a gene; V was cut back by 0 bases and J by 4 bases. The germline V gene has CDR1 SGHRS and CDR2 YFSETQ. This CDR3 is built from 15 residues. This CDR3 reads CASSLGTSEYNEQFF. The CDR3 DNA follows: TGCGCCAGCAGCTTGGGTACTAGCGAATACAATGAGCAGTTCTTC. The complete variable domain, with remaining parts taken from reference TRBV5-1 and TRBJ2-1, reads KAGVTQTPRYLIKTRGQQVTLSCSPISGHRSVSWYQQTPGQGLQFLFEYFSETQRNKGNFPGRFSGRQFSNSRSEMNVSTLELGDSALYLCASSLGTSEYNEQFFGPGTRLTVL.